These 16 T cell receptor beta chains were sequenced from one sample in a study of T cell repertoires in cytomegalovirus infection. Their target antigens are unknown. A single record per CDR3 protein comes from TCRdb applying MiXCR to the reads. Found here are roughly 160,000 distinct CDR3 sequences, 20% to 25% of them singletons; the top ten hold 25%. This material consisted of CD8+ T cells from cultured PBMCs, taken from culture after CMV antigen stimulation. Receptor source: a human donor in good health (CMV status not recorded). Some clones in this sample may be carry-over from other donors' samples.

This clonotype turned up a few times. J is TRBJ1-1 and V is TRBV12-3 or TRBV12-4; D unclear. V dropped 5 bases and J dropped 1 base, with 8 bases sitting between them. This CDR3 is 13 amino acids long. The CDR3 nucleotides are TGTGCCAGCAGTCCTGCAGCGAACACTGAAGCTTTCTTT. Its translation: CASSPAANTEAFF.

This clonotype was observed a few times. The chain has TRBV7-2 and TRBJ2-1, with a weak D call TRBD2 (7 bases). There are 17 residues in the CDR3. The germline V gene encodes CDR1 SGHTA and CDR2 FQGNSA. Trimming removed 1 base from V and 5 bases from J, with 18 bases in between. CDR3 DNA: TGTGCCAGCAGCTTAGTCGTATACGGGGGGCCAAACAATGAGCAGTTCTTC. It specifies CASSLVVYGGPNNEQFF.

J is TRBJ2-7 and V is TRBV7-2; D is ambiguous. V was cut by 4 bases and J by 0 bases, with 16 bases left in between. Germline-derived CDR1 and CDR2 are SGHTA and FQGNSA. CDR3 length: 16 amino acids. This CDR3 reads CASSSLRQDPSYEQYF. The CDR3 DNA reads as TGTGCCAGCAGCTCCCTCCGGCAGGACCCCTCCTACGAGCAGTACTTC.

The CDR3 DNA reads as TGTGCCAGCAGTTTTTCAGGAAACTACGAGCAGTACTTC. Protein product: CASSFSGNYEQYF. J is TRBJ2-7 and V is TRBV27; D uncertain. Germline values: CDR1 MNHEY, CDR2 SMNVEV (reference sequence). This CDR3 region has 13 residues. Trimming cost V 3 bases and J 3 bases, with 9 bases left between them.

The chain is built from TRBV7-9 and TRBJ1-2; D uncertain. V was shortened by 2 bases and J by 1 base, with 8 bases between the two germline ends. The CDR3 sequence is 14 residues long. Germline CDR1 and CDR2: SEHNR and FQNEAQ (reference sequence). The CDR3 nucleotides read TGTGCCAGCAGCTTATACACAGATAACTATGGCTACACCTTC. It yields the protein CASSLYTDNYGYTF.

The gene calls are TRBV4-3 and TRBJ2-5; 10 nucleotides line up with TRBD2. CDR1 is LGHNA, CDR2 YSLEER, per germline. V dropped 0 bases and J dropped 1; count of bases not matched to a gene: 8. This CDR3 is 18 amino acids long. CDR3 in DNA: TGCGCCAGCAGCCAAGATGGGGCTAGCGGGGGACCCCAAGAGACCCAGTACTTC. Protein: CASSQDGASGGPQETQYF.

In its sample, this clonotype was seen a few times. Germline is not matched at one junction end, which may reflect a read error. This chain uses TRBV3-1 with TRBJ1-4; D is ambiguous. CDR1 is LGHDT and CDR2 is YNNKEL in the germline V gene (reference sequence). The CDR3 covers 15 residues. The CDR3 DNA follows: TGTGCTAGCAGCCACCGAAGGGCCCCGGCTGAAAAACTGTTTTTT. Its translation: CASSHRRAPAEKLFF.

The chain joins TRBV4-1 to TRBJ1-6; D not resolved. In germline, CDR1 is MGHRA, CDR2 YSYEKL. The CDR3 covers 15 residues. V was pared by 0 bases and J by 5 bases, with 8 bases between. The CDR3 loop is CASSQEKTNNSPLHF. CDR3 nucleotides: TGCGCCAGCAGCCAAGAGAAAACAAATAATTCACCCCTCCACTTT.

In its sample, this clonotype was seen many times. The J gene is TRBJ2-2, the V gene TRBV7-8; a weak D match, TRBD1 (6 bases). The CDR3 sequence is 15 residues long. Germline values: CDR1 SGHVS, CDR2 FQNEAQ. The V and J ends lost 3 bases and 4 bases respectively, with 12 bases between them. As DNA, the CDR3 is TGTGCCAGCAGCTTGTACGGGACAAGCACCGGGGAGCTGTTTTTT. It is translated as CASSLYGTSTGELFF.

This clonotype was recorded at least ten times. The chain links TRBV7-2 to TRBJ1-2; TRBD1 aligns across 7 bases. Germline assignment: CDR1 SGHTA and CDR2 FQGNSA. The CDR3 sequence is 18 residues long. V was pared by 0 bases and J by 8 bases, with 18 bases of the junction left unmatched. CDR3 sequence reads: CASSLAGFGGTDVRGYTF. The CDR3 region has the DNA TGTGCCAGCAGCTTAGCGGGATTCGGAGGGACAGACGTTCGGGGCTACACCTTC.

This clonotype was counted only a few times. The chain joins TRBV20-1 to TRBJ2-7; maybe TRBD1 (5 bases). Germline-derived CDR1 and CDR2 are DFQATT and SNEGSKA (reference sequence). The ends were cut back, 4 bases at V and 1 base at J, with 17 bases in the middle. This CDR3 is 15 amino acids long. CDR3 in amino acids: CSAKYLQGDSYEQYF. The CDR3 nucleotides are TGCAGTGCTAAGTACCTGCAAGGGGATTCCTACGAGCAGTACTTC.

There are a few counts of this clonotype. The V and J genes are TRBV7-9 and TRBJ1-5, with TRBD1 identical over 7 bases. Germline lookup yields CDR1 SEHNR and CDR2 FQNEAQ (reference sequence). This CDR3 has 15 amino acids. V shed 4 bases and J 1 base; nucleotides not matched to a gene: 4. The CDR3 sequence is CASSSAGGSNQPQHF. The CDR3 DNA reads as TGTGCCAGCAGCTCTGCAGGGGGAAGCAATCAGCCCCAGCATTTT.

This rearrangement joins TRBV7-9 to TRBJ2-7, with TRBD1 matching 7 bases. This CDR3 has 16 amino acids. After removal of 5 bases from V and 2 bases from J, the junction contained 12 bases not matched to a gene. CDR1 is SEHNR and CDR2 is FQNEAQ in the germline V gene (reference sequence). CDR3 sequence: CASSRTGTAVAYEQYF. The CDR3 DNA follows: TGTGCCAGCAGCCGTACCGGGACAGCCGTAGCCTACGAGCAGTACTTC. Combining the CDR3 with reference TRBV7-9 and TRBJ2-7 gives the whole variable domain DTGVSQNPRHKITKRGQNVTFRCDPISEHNRLYWYRQTLGQGPEFLTYFQNEAQLEKSRLLSDRFSAERPKGSFSTLEIQRTEQGDSAMYLCASSRTGTAVAYEQYFGPGTRLTVT.

This clonotype has just a few counts. CDR3 in DNA: TGTGCCAGCAGCAGCGGAGGGACCTATTTCTATGGCTACACCTTC. Protein product: CASSSGGTYFYGYTF. The genes are TRBV7-9 and TRBJ1-2; D is possibly TRBD1 (5 bases). CDR3 length: 15 amino acids. The germline CDR1 and CDR2 sequences are SEHNR and FQNEAQ (reference sequence). The ends were cut back, 5 bases at V and 4 bases at J, with 17 bases in the middle.

This clonotype was seen more than once but under ten times. The chain combines TRBV11-2 with TRBJ1-4, with TRBD1 identical over 9 bases. Germline-derived CDR1 and CDR2 are SGHAT and FQNNGV. The ends lost 5 bases at V and 11 bases at J; junction bases unmatched: 12. The CDR3 consists of 15 residues. CDR3 in DNA: TGTGCCAGCAGCACTCGGGGGGGACAGGGCTGGAAACTGTTTTTT. This encodes CASSTRGGQGWKLFF.

This sequence joins TRBV7-6 and TRBJ2-7; D not resolved. V was pared by 1 base and J by 5 bases, with 9 bases between. The germline CDR1 and CDR2 sequences are SGHVS and FNYEAQ. CDR3 size: 13 residues. As DNA, the CDR3 is TGTGCCAGCAGCTTAGGGGCCGGCCACGAGCAGTACTTC. Translated, it gives CASSLGAGHEQYF.